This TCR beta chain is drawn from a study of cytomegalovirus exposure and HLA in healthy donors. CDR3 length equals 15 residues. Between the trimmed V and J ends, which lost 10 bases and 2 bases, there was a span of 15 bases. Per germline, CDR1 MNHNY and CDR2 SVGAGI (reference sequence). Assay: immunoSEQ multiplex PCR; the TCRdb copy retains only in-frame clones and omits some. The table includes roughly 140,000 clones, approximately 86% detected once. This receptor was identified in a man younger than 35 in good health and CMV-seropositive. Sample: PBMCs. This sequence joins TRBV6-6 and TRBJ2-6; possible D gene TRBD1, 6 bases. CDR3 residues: CATHRVPAGANVLTF. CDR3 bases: TGTGCCACGCACAGGGTTCCAGCTGGGGCCAACGTCCTGACTTTC.